The 8 T cell receptor beta chains presented below share a single source sample, sequenced in a study of cytomegalovirus exposure and HLA in healthy donors. Some clones are missing from TCRdb's copy, which holds only in-frame ones; the method was immunoSEQ multiplex PCR. The sample lists approximately 200,000 clones, about 91% occurring once. The source material was PBMCs. The receptors derive from a woman aged 18-29 years in good health and CMV-seronegative.

This sequence joins TRBV7-9 and TRBJ1-4; TRBD1 matches 7 bases. V was pared by 1 base and J by 4 bases, with 9 bases of the junction left unmatched. Germline V gives CDR1 SEHNR, CDR2 FQNEAQ (reference sequence). The CDR3 length is 17 residues. The CDR3 bases are TGTGCCAGCAGCTTAGACCCCGGGACAGAGCTTAATGAAAAACTGTTTTTT. Protein product: CASSLDPGTELNEKLFF.

V and J are TRBV5-1 and TRBJ2-2; 8 bases map to TRBD2. CDR3 size: 15 residues. From germline, CDR1 is SGHRS and CDR2 YFSETQ. The V gene end was trimmed by 2 bases and the J gene end by 4 bases; junction bases not matched to a gene: 4. The CDR3 loop is CASSFGTRGTGELFF. As DNA, the CDR3 is TGCGCCAGCAGCTTCGGGACTAGGGGCACCGGGGAGCTGTTTTTT.

The chain carries TRBV28 and TRBJ1-1; D uncertain. Germline CDR1 and CDR2: MDHEN and SYDVKM. Trimming took 3 bases from V and 0 from J, leaving 8 bases between them. This CDR3 is 14 amino acids long. The CDR3 protein is CASSFTPMNTEAFF. The DNA of the CDR3 is TGTGCCAGCAGTTTTACACCCATGAACACTGAAGCTTTCTTT.

V and J are TRBV5-1 and TRBJ2-3; D is possibly TRBD2 (5 bases). CDR1 SGHRS and CDR2 YFSETQ come from the germline V gene. Trimming took off 5 bases at V and 0 bases at J, with 19 bases between the two ends. The CDR3 sequence is 17 residues long. The CDR3 DNA is TGCGCCAGCAGACATAGGGCTAGCATGACTAGCACAGATACGCAGTATTTT. Encoded protein: CASRHRASMTSTDTQYF.

This chain links TRBV27 with TRBJ1-1, with 7 bases aligning to TRBD1. The CDR3 is made up of 14 amino acids. The V gene's germline CDR1 is MNHEY and CDR2 SMNVEV (reference sequence). After removal of 2 bases from V and 5 bases from J, the junction contained 5 bases not matched to a gene. CDR3 bases: TGTGCCAGCAGTTTACACCAGGGGGGTACTGAAGCTTTCTTT. This encodes CASSLHQGGTEAFF.

The rearrangement links TRBV30 to TRBJ2-5, with D possibly matching TRBD2 (6 bases). V was cut by 1 base and J by 7 bases, with 16 bases left in between. The CDR3 consists of 14 residues. The germline CDR1 and CDR2 sequences are GTSNPN and SVGIG (reference sequence). DNA for the CDR3: TGTGCCTGGAGTGGGTCGGACTATGAGGGGACCCAGTACTTC. It codes for CAWSGSDYEGTQYF. Supplemented by reference TRBV30 and TRBJ2-5, the full variable domain reads SQTIHQWPATLVQPVGSPLSLECTVEGTSNPNLYWYRQAAGRGLQLLFYSVGIGQISSEVPQNLSASRPQDRQFILSSKKLLLSDSGFYLCAWSGSDYEGTQYFGPGTRLLVL.

This chain connects TRBV30 to TRBJ1-1; possible D gene TRBD1, 6 bases. There are 15 residues in the CDR3. Trimming removed 4 bases from V and 1 base from J, with 16 bases in between. The germline V gene encodes CDR1 GTSNPN and CDR2 SVGIG (reference sequence). CDR3 nucleotide sequence: TGTGCCTGGAATGGTTTGTGGACAGAGAACACTGAAGCTTTCTTT. Translating it yields CAWNGLWTENTEAFF.

This clone was seen only once. The CDR3 is CASSQDREGGEKLFF. Written as DNA, the CDR3 is TGTGCCAGCAGCCAAGATAGGGAGGGAGGAGAAAAACTGTTTTTT. The chain carries TRBV4-2 and TRBJ1-4; D unresolved. The CDR3 is made up of 15 amino acids. Germline V lookup: CDR1 LGHNA, CDR2 YNFKEQ. Trimming took off 0 bases at V and 8 bases at J, with 13 bases between the two ends.